The 18 T cell receptor beta chains in this list originate from one sample, sequenced in a study of blood T cell repertoires in COVID-19. Measured with immunoSEQ multiplex PCR; TCRdb has only the in-frame clones, and not every one. The sample carries about 330,000 clones, just over 85% recorded once. Sequencing input: PBMCs or T cells enriched from blood (not recorded which). The receptors derive from a woman younger than 30 who had recovered from COVID-19.

This chain joins TRBV28 and TRBJ1-2; TRBD1 agrees at 8 bases. J lost 3 bases, V lost 4 bases, and 13 bases had no gene match. This CDR3 spans 17 amino acids. Germline V gives CDR1 MDHEN, CDR2 SYDVKM. The CDR3 is CASSSISSGGADYGYTF. The CDR3 bases are TGTGCCAGCAGTTCTATTTCCTCAGGGGGCGCGGACTATGGCTACACCTTC.

The gene calls are TRBV24-1 and TRBJ2-5; 8 bases are a match to TRBD1. The length of the CDR3 is 15 residues. The V gene's germline CDR1 is KGHDR and CDR2 SFDVKD. After removal of 4 bases from V and 2 bases from J, the junction contained 5 bases not matched to a gene. The CDR3 DNA reads as TGTGCCACCAGTGACTCAGGGGGCCTTCAAGAGACCCAGTACTTC. Translated: CATSDSGGLQETQYF.

This clone was detected a few times. This chain links TRBV4-1 with TRBJ1-1, with unresolved D. The germline gives CDR1 MGHRA, CDR2 YSYEKL. With 3 bases removed from V and 0 bases from J, the gap between germline ends came to 8 bases. The CDR3 is made up of 14 amino acids. The CDR3 sequence: CASSQGDVNTEAFF. CDR3 bases: TGCGCCAGCAGCCAGGGCGACGTGAACACTGAAGCTTTCTTT.

The CDR3 spells CASSPNLGAANTGELFF. For the CDR3, the DNA is TGCGCCAGCAGCCCGAACCTGGGCGCAGCGAACACCGGGGAGCTGTTTTTT. V and J are TRBV4-1 and TRBJ2-2; D gene ambiguous. V was trimmed by 4 bases and J by 0 bases, leaving 15 bases between them. Germline-derived CDR1 and CDR2 are MGHRA and YSYEKL. The CDR3 extends over 17 amino acids.

The rearrangement links TRBV27 to TRBJ2-6; D unresolved. The germline V gene has CDR1 MNHEY and CDR2 SMNVEV (reference sequence). The CDR3 is 14 amino acids. Trimming cost V 10 bases and J 0 bases, with 10 bases left between them. The chain's CDR3 is CATQQLSGANVLTF. Written as DNA, the CDR3 is TGTGCCACCCAACAGCTCTCTGGGGCCAACGTCCTGACTTTC.

The chain carries TRBV7-2 and TRBJ2-7; D might be TRBD2 (5 bases). The CDR3 covers 12 residues. CDR1 and CDR2 from the germline V gene are SGHTA and FQGNSA. Trimming pared 5 bases from V and 4 bases from J, leaving 9 bases between. CDR3 sequence: CASSQTSYEQYF. CDR3 DNA: TGTGCCAGCAGCCAAACTAGTTACGAGCAGTACTTC.

The V call is TRBV9, the J call TRBJ1-1; TRBD1 aligns across 8 bases. The trim removed 3 bases at V and 4 bases at J, leaving 5 bases unmatched. The CDR3 totals 14 residues. CDR1 is SGDLS, CDR2 YYNGEE, per germline. The CDR3 region is CASSAGQGGTEAFF. As DNA, the CDR3 is TGTGCCAGCAGCGCCGGACAGGGAGGCACTGAAGCTTTCTTT.

The V call is TRBV19, the J call TRBJ1-1, with 8 nucleotides matching TRBD1. After removal of 6 bases from V and 2 bases from J, the junction contained 8 bases not matched to a gene. CDR3 length: 15 residues. CDR1 and CDR2 (germline): LNHDA, SQIVND (reference sequence). The CDR3 nucleotides read TGTGCCAGTAGGTTAAGGACAGGGATAAACACTGAAGCTTTCTTT. Translating gives CASRLRTGINTEAFF.

The CDR3 nucleotides read TGTGCCAGCAGCTTAACGGGATCTGAAGCTTTCTTT. The encoded protein is CASSLTGSEAFF. The rearrangement uses TRBV11-1 and TRBJ1-1, with D unclear. The germline CDR1 and CDR2 sequences are SGHAT and FQDESV (reference sequence). Trimming pared 2 bases from V and 6 bases from J, leaving 7 bases between. The CDR3 extends over 12 amino acids. Together with reference TRBV11-1 and TRBJ1-1, the CDR3 gives the full variable domain: EAEVAQSPRYKITEKSQAVAFWCDPISGHATLYWYRQILGQGPELLVQFQDESVVDDSQLPKDRFSAERLKGVDSTLKIQPAELGDSAMYLCASSLTGSEAFFGQGTRLTVV.

The chain has TRBV18 and TRBJ1-1; D gene uncertain. The germline gives CDR1 KGHSH, CDR2 LQKENI. This CDR3 is 12 amino acids long. Trimming took 5 bases from V and 1 from J, leaving 5 bases between them. The CDR3 DNA sequence: TGTGCCAGCTCAACAGAGAACACTGAAGCTTTCTTT. This codes for CASSTENTEAFF.

The V gene is TRBV28, the J gene TRBJ2-1; TRBD2 matches 11 bases. Trimming cost V 5 bases and J 8 bases; bases outside gene matches: 11. This CDR3 spans 16 amino acids. The germline gives CDR1 MDHEN, CDR2 SYDVKM. The CDR3 is CASSTLAGVVSYEQFF. The CDR3 DNA follows: TGTGCCAGCAGTACACTAGCGGGAGTGGTCTCCTATGAGCAGTTCTTC.

The sample holds one count of this clone. The CDR3 loop reads CASSIATANYGYTF. In nucleotides, the CDR3 is TGTGCCAGTAGTATAGCGACAGCCAACTATGGCTACACCTTC. The chain employs TRBV19 and TRBJ1-2; TRBD1 is a possible D gene (5 bases). Germline-derived CDR1 and CDR2 are LNHDA and SQIVND (reference sequence). The CDR3 sequence is 14 residues long. With 1 base removed from V and 2 bases from J, the gap between germline ends came to 8 bases.

This chain joins TRBV30 and TRBJ2-7; no definite D call. The V end lost 2 bases, the J end lost 7 bases, and 12 bases lay between the germline ends. The CDR3 extends over 12 amino acids. Germline V gene sequence: CDR1 GTSNPN, CDR2 SVGIG (reference sequence). CDR3 residues: CAWSNPLREQYF. Here the CDR3 DNA reads TGTGCCTGGAGTAACCCTCTGAGGGAGCAGTACTTC.

J is TRBJ2-1 and V is TRBV28, with TRBD2 matching 10 bases. From germline, CDR1 is MDHEN and CDR2 SYDVKM. With 3 bases clipped from V and 0 bases from J, the junction kept 8 bases outside the gene matches. There are 18 residues in the CDR3. CDR3 in amino acids: CASSLGGLATSSYNEQFF. The DNA for the CDR3 is TGTGCCAGCAGTTTGGGGGGACTAGCGACGAGCTCCTACAATGAGCAGTTCTTC.

This chain joins TRBV20-1 and TRBJ1-2; 7 nucleotides line up with TRBD1. Germline assignment: CDR1 DFQATT and CDR2 SNEGSKA (reference sequence). This CDR3 region has 14 residues. Trimming removed 3 bases from V and 5 bases from J; junction bases left unmatched: 9. The CDR3 sequence is CSASTGQALYGYTF. CDR3 in DNA: TGCAGTGCTAGTACAGGACAGGCCCTGTATGGCTACACCTTC.

This chain's CDR3 is CASLGRPSEKLFF. CDR3 nucleotides: TGTGCCAGCCTAGGGAGGCCGAGTGAAAAACTGTTTTTT. This chain uses TRBV28 with TRBJ1-4; D unclear. The germline gives CDR1 MDHEN, CDR2 SYDVKM. V dropped 8 bases and J dropped 7 bases, with 14 bases sitting between them. CDR3 length equals 13 residues.

The V call is TRBV30, the J call TRBJ1-2, with D perhaps TRBD1 (6 bases). In germline, CDR1 is GTSNPN, CDR2 SVGIG (reference sequence). The ends were cut back, 2 bases at V and 4 bases at J, with 32 bases in the middle. The CDR3 covers 20 residues. The CDR3 DNA follows: TGTGCCTGGAGTCAAAATCCACGCCGGGACAAAGGGCCCGCTTCCTATGGCTACACCTTC. Translating it yields CAWSQNPRRDKGPASYGYTF.

The gene calls are TRBV21-1 and TRBJ1-2; no check of the table's D call, TRBD1, against the DNA was made. TRBV21-1 is classified as a pseudogene. The CDR3 has 14 amino acids. Here the CDR3 reads CASSKGEQGRGYTF. CDR3 sequence (DNA): TGTGCCAGCAGCAAGGGCGAACAGGGAAGGGGCTACACCTTC.